This TCR beta chain is drawn from a study of shared clonotypes between healthy human individuals. Naive CD8 cells lacked CD45RO and underwent positive selection for CCR7, leaving out terminally differentiated effector memory CD45RA+ cells. Source study methods: For the immunoSEQ data, sequences were junction-only without quality scores, so filtering differed. Assay: immunoSEQ multiplex PCR; the TCRdb copy retains only in-frame clones and omits some. V, J and clone size reflect that table, while D and trimming were determined from the DNA. The table has hundreds of thousands of clones, 95% to 96% seen once. Turning to this clone: Its matching antigen is unknown.

Study outcomes and limitations: Around 5% of naive CD4 clonotypes were common to a handful of donors. Clonotype sharing among donors was expected to depend on sequencing depth.

The CDR3 sequence is 14 residues long. V shed 3 bases and J 2 bases; nucleotides not matched to a gene: 7. Per germline, CDR1 GTSNPN and CDR2 SVGIG (reference sequence). This chain connects TRBV30 to TRBJ2-7; 7 bases map to TRBD1. The TCR sequence derives from a woman in her twenties or thirties in good health. The sequenced sample was naive CD8+ T cells sorted from blood. The CDR3 bases are TGTGCCTGGAGCGGGGACAGAGGTACCTACGAGCAGTACTTC. It codes for CAWSGDRGTYEQYF.